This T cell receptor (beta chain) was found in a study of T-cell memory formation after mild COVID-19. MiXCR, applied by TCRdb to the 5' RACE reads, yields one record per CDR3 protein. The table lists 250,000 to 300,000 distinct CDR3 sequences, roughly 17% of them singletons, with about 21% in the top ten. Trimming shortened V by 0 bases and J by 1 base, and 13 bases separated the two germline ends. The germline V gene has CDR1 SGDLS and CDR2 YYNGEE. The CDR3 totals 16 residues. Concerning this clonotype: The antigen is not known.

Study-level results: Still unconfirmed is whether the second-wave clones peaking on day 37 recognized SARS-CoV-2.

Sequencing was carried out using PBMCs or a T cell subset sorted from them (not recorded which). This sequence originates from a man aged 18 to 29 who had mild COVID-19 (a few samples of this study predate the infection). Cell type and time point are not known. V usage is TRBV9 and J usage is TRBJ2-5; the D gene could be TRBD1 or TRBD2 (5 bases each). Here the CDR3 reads CASSVATGQTQETQYF. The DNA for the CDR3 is TGTGCCAGCAGCGTAGCTACGGGGCAGACCCAAGAGACCCAGTACTTC.